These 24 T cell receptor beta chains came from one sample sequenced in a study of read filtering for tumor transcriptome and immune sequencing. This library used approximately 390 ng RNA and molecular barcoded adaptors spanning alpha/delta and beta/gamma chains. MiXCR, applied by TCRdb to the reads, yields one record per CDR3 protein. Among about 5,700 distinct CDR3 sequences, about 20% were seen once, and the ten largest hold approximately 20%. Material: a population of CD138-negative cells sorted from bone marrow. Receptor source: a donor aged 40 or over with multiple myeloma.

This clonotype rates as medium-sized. CDR3 residues: CASSPGLAGVKDTQYF. The CDR3 DNA sequence: TGCGCCAGCAGCCCAGGACTAGCGGGAGTAAAGGATACGCAGTATTTT. The chain uses TRBV5-1 and TRBJ2-3, with 13 bases that match TRBD2. The germline V gene encodes CDR1 SGHRS and CDR2 YFSETQ. Germline trimming cut 4 bases from V and 6 bases from J; bases unmatched to any gene: 8. This CDR3 region has 16 residues.

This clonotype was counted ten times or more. The DNA of the CDR3 is TGTGCCAGCAGTCCTGGACTAGCGGGAGGAGTAAGCGAGCAGTACTTC. Its translation is CASSPGLAGGVSEQYF. The chain employs TRBV27 and TRBJ2-7; 14 bases are a match to TRBD2. Looked up from germline, CDR1 is MNHEY and CDR2 is SMNVEV (reference sequence). The CDR3 has 16 residues. The V and J ends lost 5 bases and 6 bases, in that order; junction bases with no gene match: 9.

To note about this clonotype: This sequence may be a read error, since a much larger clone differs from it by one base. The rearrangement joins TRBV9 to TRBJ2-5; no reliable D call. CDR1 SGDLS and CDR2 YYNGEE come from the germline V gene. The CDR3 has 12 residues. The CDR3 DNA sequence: TGTGCCAACAGCGCCCCTAGGGAGACCCAGTACTTC. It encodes CANSAPRETQYF.

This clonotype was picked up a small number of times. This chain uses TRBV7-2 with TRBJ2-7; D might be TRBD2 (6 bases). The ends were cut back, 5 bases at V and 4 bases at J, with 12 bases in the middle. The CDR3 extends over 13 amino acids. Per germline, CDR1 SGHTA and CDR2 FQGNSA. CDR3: CASSLVGGYEQYF. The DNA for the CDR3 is TGTGCCAGCAGCCTCGTTGGGGGGTACGAGCAGTACTTC.

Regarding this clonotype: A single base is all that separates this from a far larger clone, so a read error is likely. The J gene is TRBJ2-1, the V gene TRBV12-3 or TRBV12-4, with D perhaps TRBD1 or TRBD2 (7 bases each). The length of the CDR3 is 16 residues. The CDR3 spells CASRPGGDIRYNGQFF. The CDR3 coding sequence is TGTGCCAGCAGACCAGGGGGGGACATACGTTACAATGGGCAGTTCTTC.

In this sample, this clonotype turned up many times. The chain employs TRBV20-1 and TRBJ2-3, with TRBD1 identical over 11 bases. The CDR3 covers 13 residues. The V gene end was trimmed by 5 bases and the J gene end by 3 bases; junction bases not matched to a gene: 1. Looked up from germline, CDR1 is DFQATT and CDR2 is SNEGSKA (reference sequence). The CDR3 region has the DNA TGCAGTGCTGGGACAGGGGGAACAGATACGCAGTATTTT. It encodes CSAGTGGTDTQYF.

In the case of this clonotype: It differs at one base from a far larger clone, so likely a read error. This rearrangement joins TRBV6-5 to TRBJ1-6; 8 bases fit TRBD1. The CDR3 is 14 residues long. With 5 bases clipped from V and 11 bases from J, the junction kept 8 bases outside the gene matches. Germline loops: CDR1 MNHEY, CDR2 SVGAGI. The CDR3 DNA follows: TGTGCCAGCAGTCACGAGGACAGGGTGACACCCCTCCACTTT. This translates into CASSHEDRVTPLHF.

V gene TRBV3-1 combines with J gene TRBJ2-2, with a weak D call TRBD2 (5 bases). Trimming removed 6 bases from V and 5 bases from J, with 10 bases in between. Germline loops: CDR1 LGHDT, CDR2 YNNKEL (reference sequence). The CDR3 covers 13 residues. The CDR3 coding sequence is TGTGCCAGCAGACCGGGGAAGACCGGGGAGCTGTTTTTT. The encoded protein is CASRPGKTGELFF.

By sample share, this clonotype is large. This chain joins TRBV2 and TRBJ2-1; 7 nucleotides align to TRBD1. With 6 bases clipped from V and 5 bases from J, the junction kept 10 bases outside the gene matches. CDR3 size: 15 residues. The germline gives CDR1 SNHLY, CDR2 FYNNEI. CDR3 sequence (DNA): TGTGCCAGCAGAGACACACCGACAGGGAACAATGAGCAGTTCTTC. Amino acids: CASRDTPTGNNEQFF.

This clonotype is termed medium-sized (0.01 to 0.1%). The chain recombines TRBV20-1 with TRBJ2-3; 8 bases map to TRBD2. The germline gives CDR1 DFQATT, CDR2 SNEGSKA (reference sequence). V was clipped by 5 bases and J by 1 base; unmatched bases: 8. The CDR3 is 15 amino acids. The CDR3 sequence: CSALQDGRGTDTQYF. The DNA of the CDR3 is TGCAGTGCTCTCCAGGACGGGAGGGGCACAGATACGCAGTATTTT.

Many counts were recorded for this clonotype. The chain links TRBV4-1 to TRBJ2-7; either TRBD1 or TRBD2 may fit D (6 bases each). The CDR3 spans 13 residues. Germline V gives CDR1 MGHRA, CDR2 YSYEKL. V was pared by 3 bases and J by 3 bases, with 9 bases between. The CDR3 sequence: CASSQRGDYEQYF. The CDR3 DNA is TGCGCCAGCAGCCAGAGGGGGGACTACGAGCAGTACTTC.

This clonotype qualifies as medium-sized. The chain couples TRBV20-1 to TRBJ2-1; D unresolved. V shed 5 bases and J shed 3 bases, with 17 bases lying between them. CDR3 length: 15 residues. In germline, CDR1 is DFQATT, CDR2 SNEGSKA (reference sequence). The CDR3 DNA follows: TGCAGTGCTCGACTCCTCTCTGGAGTCTACAATGAGCAGTTCTTC. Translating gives CSARLLSGVYNEQFF.

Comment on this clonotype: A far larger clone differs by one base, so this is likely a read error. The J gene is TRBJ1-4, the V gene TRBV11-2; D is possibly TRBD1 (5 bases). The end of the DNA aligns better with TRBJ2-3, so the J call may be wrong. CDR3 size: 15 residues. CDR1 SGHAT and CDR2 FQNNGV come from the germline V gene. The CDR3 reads CASSFGQDSGSAQYF. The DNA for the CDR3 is TGTGCCAGCAGCTTCGGACAAGATTCGGGTAGTGCGCAGTATTTT.

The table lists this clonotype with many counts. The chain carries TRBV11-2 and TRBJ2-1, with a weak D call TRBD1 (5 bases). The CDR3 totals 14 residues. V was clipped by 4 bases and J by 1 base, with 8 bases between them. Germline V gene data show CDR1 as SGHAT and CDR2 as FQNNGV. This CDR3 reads CASSWGGSYNEQFF. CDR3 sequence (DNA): TGTGCCAGCAGCTGGGGCGGATCCTACAATGAGCAGTTCTTC. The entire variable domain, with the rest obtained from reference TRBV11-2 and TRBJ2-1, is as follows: EAGVAQSPRYKIIEKRQSVAFWCNPISGHATLYWYQQILGQGPKLLIQFQNNGVVDDSQLPKDRFSAERLKGVDSTLKIQPAKLEDSAVYLCASSWGGSYNEQFFGPGTRLTVL.

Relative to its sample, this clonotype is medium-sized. The CDR3 DNA reads TGTGCCAGCAGTTTAATGGCGGAGATGGGCACAGATACGCAGTATTTT. Residues: CASSLMAEMGTDTQYF. V usage is TRBV12-3 or TRBV12-4 and J usage is TRBJ2-3; D unclear. The V end lost 2 bases, the J end lost 1 base, and 13 bases lay between the germline ends. This CDR3 contains 16 residues.

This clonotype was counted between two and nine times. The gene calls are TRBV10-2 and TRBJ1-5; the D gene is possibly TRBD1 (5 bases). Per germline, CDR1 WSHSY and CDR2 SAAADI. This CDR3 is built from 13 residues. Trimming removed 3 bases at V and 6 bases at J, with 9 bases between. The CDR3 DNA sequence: TGCGCCAGCAGTGATCCTGGGGGTCAGCCCCAGCATTTT. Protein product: CASSDPGGQPQHF.

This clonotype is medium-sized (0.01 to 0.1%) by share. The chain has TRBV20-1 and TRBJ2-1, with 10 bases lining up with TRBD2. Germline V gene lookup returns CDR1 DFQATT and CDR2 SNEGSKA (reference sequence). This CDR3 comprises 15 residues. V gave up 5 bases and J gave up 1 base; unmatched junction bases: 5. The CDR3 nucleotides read TGCAGTGCTGCGGGACTAGCGAGATCCTACAATGAGCAGTTCTTC. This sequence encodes CSAAGLARSYNEQFF.

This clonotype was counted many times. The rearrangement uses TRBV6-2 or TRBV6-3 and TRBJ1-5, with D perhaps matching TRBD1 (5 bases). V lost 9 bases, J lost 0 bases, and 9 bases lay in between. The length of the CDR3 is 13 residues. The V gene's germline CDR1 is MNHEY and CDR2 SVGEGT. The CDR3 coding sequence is TGTGCCAGTACTGACAGTAGCAATCAGCCCCAGCATTTT. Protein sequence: CASTDSSNQPQHF.

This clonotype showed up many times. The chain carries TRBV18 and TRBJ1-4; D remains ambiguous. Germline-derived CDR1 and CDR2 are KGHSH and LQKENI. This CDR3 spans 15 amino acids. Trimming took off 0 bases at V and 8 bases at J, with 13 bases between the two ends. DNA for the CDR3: TGTGCCAGCTCACCACCCACGGGAGGAGTCGAAAAACTGTTTTTT. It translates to CASSPPTGGVEKLFF.

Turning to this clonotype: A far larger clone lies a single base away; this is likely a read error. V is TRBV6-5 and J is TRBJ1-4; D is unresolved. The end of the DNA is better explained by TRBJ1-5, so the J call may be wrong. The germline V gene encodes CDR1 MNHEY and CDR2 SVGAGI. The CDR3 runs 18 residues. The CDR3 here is CASSYSTRTSVTLDTQHF. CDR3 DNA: TGTGCCAGCAGTTACTCGACCAGGACTAGCGTGACCTTGGATACGCAGCATTTT.

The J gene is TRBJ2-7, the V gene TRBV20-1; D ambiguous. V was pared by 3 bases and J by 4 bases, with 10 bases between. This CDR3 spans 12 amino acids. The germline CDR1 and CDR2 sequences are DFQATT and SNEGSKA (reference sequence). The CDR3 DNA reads TGCAGTGCTAGCGCTTCTACTTACGAGCAGTACTTC. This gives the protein CSASASTYEQYF.

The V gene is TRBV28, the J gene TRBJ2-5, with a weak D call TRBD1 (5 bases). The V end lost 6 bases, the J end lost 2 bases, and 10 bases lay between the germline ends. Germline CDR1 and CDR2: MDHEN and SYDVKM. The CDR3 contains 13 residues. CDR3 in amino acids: CASRGQGQETQYF. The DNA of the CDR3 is TGTGCCAGCAGAGGCCAGGGTCAAGAGACCCAGTACTTC.

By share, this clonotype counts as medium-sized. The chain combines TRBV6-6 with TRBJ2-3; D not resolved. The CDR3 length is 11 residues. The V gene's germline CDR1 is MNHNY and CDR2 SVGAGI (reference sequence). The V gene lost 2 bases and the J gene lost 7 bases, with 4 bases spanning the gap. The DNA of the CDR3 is TGTGCCAGCAGTTACGCCTATACGCAGTATTTT. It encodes CASSYAYTQYF.

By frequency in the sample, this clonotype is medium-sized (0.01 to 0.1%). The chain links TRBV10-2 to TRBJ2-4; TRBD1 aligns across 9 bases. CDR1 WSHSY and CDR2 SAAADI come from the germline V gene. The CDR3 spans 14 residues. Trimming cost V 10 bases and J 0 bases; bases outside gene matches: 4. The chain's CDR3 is CATGTGLAKNIQYF. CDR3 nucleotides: TGCGCCACCGGGACAGGGTTAGCCAAAAACATTCAGTACTTC.